These T cell receptor beta chains were read from a single sample in a study of regulatory T cells. TCRdb keeps only in-frame clones here, not all; method: immunoSEQ multiplex PCR. There are nearly 30,000 clones in the sample; 85% to 95% occur only once, and 1.5% to 1.7% lies in the top ten. Sequenced input: conventional CD4+ T cells sorted from blood. The source is a young adult with CD3G deficiency. CDR3s include the opening cysteine and the closing phenylalanine or tryptophan. D genes are given only for firm matches.

cdr3_aa: CASRPGEAEKLFF
cdr3_nt: TGTGCCAGTAGACCAGGGGAGGCTGAAAAACTGTTTTTT
v_call: TRBV19
j_call: TRBJ1-4
d_call: -

cdr3_aa: CASRREQRYYEAFF
cdr3_nt: TGTGCCAGCAGAAGGGAACAGCGTTACTATGAAGCTTTCTTT
v_call: TRBV6-1
j_call: TRBJ1-1
d_call: -

cdr3_aa: CASSPAGVKDYGYTF
cdr3_nt: TGTGCCAGCTCACCAGCAGGTGTGAAGGACTATGGCTACACCTTC
v_call: TRBV18
j_call: TRBJ1-2
d_call: -

cdr3_aa: CASSVEPTSYEQYF
cdr3_nt: TGTGCCAGCAGCGTAGAACCAACCTCCTACGAGCAGTACTTC
v_call: TRBV9
j_call: TRBJ2-7
d_call: -

cdr3_aa: CASTLQGSSGTQYF
cdr3_nt: TGCGCCAGCACACTGCAGGGGTCAAGCGGGACCCAGTACTTC
v_call: TRBV5-1
j_call: TRBJ2-5
d_call: -

cdr3_aa: CASSLTVRGVETQYF
cdr3_nt: TGTGCCAGCAGCTTAACGGTTAGGGGAGTGGAGACCCAGTACTTC
v_call: TRBV7-9
j_call: TRBJ2-5
d_call: -

cdr3_aa: CASSSWDRPGVQYF
cdr3_nt: TGTGCCAGCAGCTCCTGGGACCGCCCCGGAGTTCAGTACTTC
v_call: TRBV7-8
j_call: TRBJ2-4
d_call: -

cdr3_aa: CATSSKGNQPQHF
cdr3_nt: TGTGCCACCAGCTCTAAAGGCAATCAGCCCCAGCATTTT
v_call: TRBV15
j_call: TRBJ1-5
d_call: -

cdr3_aa: CASSRTGASYEQYF
cdr3_nt: TGTGCCAGCAGTAGGACTGGGGCTAGCTACGAGCAGTACTTC
v_call: TRBV6-6
j_call: TRBJ2-7
d_call: -

cdr3_aa: CASSLGQVNTEAFF
cdr3_nt: TGCGCCAGCAGCTTGGGGCAGGTGAACACTGAAGCTTTCTTT
v_call: TRBV5-1
j_call: TRBJ1-1
d_call: -